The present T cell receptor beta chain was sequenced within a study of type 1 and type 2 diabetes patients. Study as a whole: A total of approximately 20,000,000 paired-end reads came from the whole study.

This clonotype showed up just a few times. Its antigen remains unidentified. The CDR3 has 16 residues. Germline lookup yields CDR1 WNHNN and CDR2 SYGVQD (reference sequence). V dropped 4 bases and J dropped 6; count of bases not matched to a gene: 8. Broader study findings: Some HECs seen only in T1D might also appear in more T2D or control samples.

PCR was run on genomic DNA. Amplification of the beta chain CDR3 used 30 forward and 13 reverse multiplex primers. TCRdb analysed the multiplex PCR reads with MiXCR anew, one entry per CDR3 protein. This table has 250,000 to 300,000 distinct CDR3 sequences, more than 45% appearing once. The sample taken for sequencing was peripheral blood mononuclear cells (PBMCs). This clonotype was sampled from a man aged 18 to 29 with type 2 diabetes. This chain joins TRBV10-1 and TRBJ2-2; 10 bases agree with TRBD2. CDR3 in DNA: TGCGCCAGCAGTGTGGCTCCTAGCGGGAGTGCCGGGGAGCTGTTTTTT. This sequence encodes CASSVAPSGSAGELFF.